This T cell receptor (beta chain) is drawn from a study of read filtering for tumor transcriptome and immune sequencing. Study in general: After DNase treatment, RNA was made into whole-transcriptome libraries.

From about 400 ng of RNA, a library with molecular barcoded alpha/delta and beta/gamma adaptors was made. TCRdb reprocessed the reads with MiXCR, giving one entry per CDR3 protein. Among over 55,000 distinct CDR3 sequences listed, 11% to 15% were seen once. The CDR3 contains 13 residues. Looked up from germline, CDR1 is MNHEY and CDR2 is SVGEGT. V was cut by 7 bases and J by 9 bases, with 16 bases left in between. Whole-study findings and limits: Even smaller IR-seq throughput identified most shared clonotypes. Correlation between methods rose after single-read clonotypes were removed. Roughly four fifths of IR-seq clonotypes had one read, totaling roughly 3.5% of reads; RNA-seq: 74.6% and 44.6%.

Of note for this clonotype: Its antigen remains unknown.

The sample was a population of CD138-negative cells sorted from bone marrow. The chain carries TRBV6-2 or TRBV6-3 and TRBJ2-1; possibly TRBD2 for D (6 bases). The clonotype originates from a donor over 35 with multiple myeloma. Written as DNA, the CDR3 is TGTGCCAGCACCCTATCGGGAGAGGTTGAGCAGTTCTTC. The encoded protein is CASTLSGEVEQFF.